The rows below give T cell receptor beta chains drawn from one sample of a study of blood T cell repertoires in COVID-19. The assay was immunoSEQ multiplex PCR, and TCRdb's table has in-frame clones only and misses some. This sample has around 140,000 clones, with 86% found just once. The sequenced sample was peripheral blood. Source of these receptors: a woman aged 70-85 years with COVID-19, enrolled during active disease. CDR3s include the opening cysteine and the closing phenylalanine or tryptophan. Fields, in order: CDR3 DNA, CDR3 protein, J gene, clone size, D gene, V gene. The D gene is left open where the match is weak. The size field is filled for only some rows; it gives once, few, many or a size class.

CDR3 DNA: TGTGCCAGCAGCTTGGGGCCAGGGGGCTCTTATTTCTACGAGCAGTACTTC
CDR3 protein: CASSLGPGGSYFYEQYF
J gene: TRBJ2-7
clone size: -
D gene: TRBD1
V gene: TRBV5-6

CDR3 DNA: TGTGCCAGCAGTGTGGGACTAGCCAGCCCCGAGCAGTACTTC
CDR3 protein: CASSVGLASPEQYF
J gene: TRBJ2-7
clone size: -
D gene: TRBD2
V gene: TRBV2

CDR3 DNA: TGCAGCGTTGACAAGTCCGTATCTAGTGAGCAGTTCTTC
CDR3 protein: CSVDKSVSSEQFF
J gene: TRBJ2-1
clone size: -
D gene: -
V gene: TRBV29-1

CDR3 DNA: TGTGCCAGCAGCTCCAGGACAGGGATGGGCTACGAGCAGTACTTC
CDR3 protein: CASSSRTGMGYEQYF
J gene: TRBJ2-7
clone size: -
D gene: TRBD1
V gene: TRBV7-2

CDR3 DNA: TGTGCCAGCAGCTTATTCCCCGACGCGGGGCAGGAGACCCAGTACTTC
CDR3 protein: CASSLFPDAGQETQYF
J gene: TRBJ2-5
clone size: once
D gene: -
V gene: TRBV7-9

CDR3 DNA: TGTGCCAGCAGCTCAGGCGTCAGTTTGCACTTC
CDR3 protein: CASSSGVSLHF
J gene: TRBJ2-7
clone size: -
D gene: -
V gene: TRBV11-2

CDR3 DNA: TGTGCCAGTATTCTCGGGGGGGCAGTTGGGAGCAATCAGCCCCAGCATTTT
CDR3 protein: CASILGGAVGSNQPQHF
J gene: TRBJ1-5
clone size: -
D gene: -
V gene: TRBV19

CDR3 DNA: TGTGCCAGCTCACCAACAGGTGGTCGTAGTACGACCTTC
CDR3 protein: CASSPTGGRSTTF
J gene: TRBJ1-2
clone size: -
D gene: -
V gene: TRBV18

CDR3 DNA: TGCAGCGTTGACGGGGGGCAAGAGACCCAGTACTTC
CDR3 protein: CSVDGGQETQYF
J gene: TRBJ2-5
clone size: -
D gene: TRBD2
V gene: TRBV29-1

CDR3 DNA: TGCGCCAGCAGCTCGCAGGGGGCGCCTACCGGGGAGCTGTTTTTT
CDR3 protein: CASSSQGAPTGELFF
J gene: TRBJ2-2
clone size: -
D gene: TRBD1
V gene: TRBV5-1